These T cell receptor beta chains were read from a single sample in a study of shared clonotypes between healthy human individuals. Produced via immunoSEQ multiplex PCR; TCRdb's table is partial and in-frame only. The sample lists about 600,000 clones, more than 95% seen once, with 0.055% to 0.07% in the top ten. Material: naive CD4+ T cells sorted from blood. The receptors shown here come from a woman in her twenties or thirties in good health. Both conserved end residues are part of each CDR3. Fields, in order: J gene, V gene, CDR3 protein.

>TRBJ2-1|TRBV7-7
CASSPTGFGDEQFF
>TRBJ2-5|TRBV5-1
CASSYPRQVGETQYF
>TRBJ1-3|TRBV28
CASTLDQGSGNTIYF
>TRBJ2-7|TRBV5-4
CASSLDRSSYEQYF
>TRBJ1-2|TRBV19
CASSLGSLGHTF
>TRBJ1-5|TRBV5-1
CASSLGPNQPQHF
>TRBJ2-5|TRBV18
CASSEAGARRETQYF
>TRBJ2-2|TRBV27
CASSIAEPPNTGELFF
>TRBJ2-7|TRBV7-2
CASSPFRTSGMARYEQYF
>TRBJ1-5|TRBV5-1
CASSYGDNQPQHF
>TRBJ2-1|TRBV7-6
CASSLDNEQFF
>TRBJ2-2|TRBV13
CASSSTGRGRELFF
>TRBJ1-1|TRBV4-1
CASSHLPLGTEAFF
>TRBJ2-2|TRBV6-1
CASISQGAGGELFF
>TRBJ1-1|TRBV6-6
CASTASGGFTEAFF
>TRBJ2-2|TRBV27
CASSPTFKRGDLFF
>TRBJ2-3|TRBV10-1
CASSDAGATDTQYF
>TRBJ1-2|TRBV6-6
CASRMDSNYGYTF
>TRBJ1-5|TRBV11-2
CASSLSLFKPQHF
>TRBJ2-5|TRBV6-1
CASSVGGAGETQYF
>TRBJ2-7|TRBV2
CASSMEIGYEQYF
>TRBJ2-3|TRBV7-9
CASRSAGTDTQYF
>TRBJ2-2|TRBV28
CASSLSGYKLFF
>TRBJ1-1|TRBV6-1
CASTILQYPTEAFF
>TRBJ2-2|TRBV5-4
CASHFGVLGLANTGELFF
>TRBJ2-1|TRBV28
CASSFLNYNEQFF
>TRBJ2-3|TRBV2
CASSGQGRGDTQYF
>TRBJ2-7|TRBV28
CASSAFWDTEGNEQYF
>TRBJ1-5|TRBV28
CASRPIMRAGQPQHF
>TRBJ2-5|TRBV6-5
CASSYSEVGETQYF
>TRBJ2-7|TRBV11-1
CASSPRPGTGASYEQYF
>TRBJ2-7|TRBV7-9
CASSRLAGRVEQYF
>TRBJ2-1|TRBV5-8
CASSLDFGTSVHNEQFF
>TRBJ2-3|TRBV5-1
CASSLEVNSDTQYF
>TRBJ1-2|TRBV7-9
CASSRQADYGYTF
>TRBJ2-7|TRBV7-6
CASSQHNHLPTPTSYEQYF
>TRBJ2-1|TRBV14
CASSRRLAGGPLDEQFF
>TRBJ1-3|TRBV9
CASSGDFGSGNTIYF
>TRBJ2-3|TRBV28
CASSLYQAGEDTQYF
>TRBJ2-3|TRBV10-3
CAISEGPSGSTDTQYF
>TRBJ2-1|TRBV5-6
CASSLAWTGRYNEQFF
>TRBJ2-5|TRBV6-1
CATLRGGQETQYF
>TRBJ1-1|TRBV28
CASGVMNTEAFF
>TRBJ2-7|TRBV5-4
CASSSAGTGSYEQYF